This TCR beta chain is from a study of cytomegalovirus exposure and HLA in healthy donors (TCRdb year 2017). About the investigation overall: According to an earlier analysis of 550 to 750 of the donors, about 179 million T cells yielded some 110 million unique TCR beta sequences and around 300 Gb of sequence data. The number of typed donors differed by locus: roughly 620-630 for A, B, C, DRB1 and DQB1; some 500 for DQA1; around 580 for DPA1; and about 450 for DPB1. A separate validation cohort of more than 100 different subjects was used in addition to the 666-subject first cohort. Using immunosequencing, the study profiled T cell repertoires from 640 or so subjects and related those repertoires to cytomegalovirus serostatus. Donor age, sex, ethnicity and CMV serostatus were compiled together with the repertoire data. The study aimed to test whether cataloging public T cell receptors could reveal signatures of past pathogen exposure. Because of strong linkage in the cohort, five DR-DQ haplotypes were treated as single units for association and clustering. Both class I and class II loci were covered by HLA typing, at four-digit resolution. An earlier analysis of around 540 of the donors applied high-throughput TCR beta sequencing to assess whether each TCR beta V gene segment acted as functional or pseudogenic. The later analysis used no new phenotypic data to find candidate immune exposures, relying instead on TCR beta sequences and their occurrence across donors. To predict cytomegalovirus infection status, the study combined high-throughput TCR immunosequencing, statistical association of individual TCRs with disease status, and machine learning. Across about 370 genotyped donors of the cohort, an average of about 240,000 unique TCR beta nucleotide sequences per donor were sequenced, and roughly 20% of those sequences were non-productive. Every discovery cohort repertoire had been produced on one sequencing platform. Roughly 300 gigabases of sequencing data and 91 million or so unique TCR sequences made up an early release that covered fewer than 650 HLA-typed donors. Among the roughly 390 genotyped donors, around 81% belonged to the genetic ancestry cluster associated with self-reported Caucasian donors. A later analysis re-analyzed previously published TCR beta repertoires from about 730 donors and added high-resolution HLA genotyping to study TCR occurrence patterns. In a later genetic analysis, genome-wide SNP genotypes for about three fifths of the roughly 670 donors were used, and that subset was treated as a discovery cohort. Points the paper makes about the study in general: A later analysis reported that several top co-occurrence clusters appeared linked to parvovirus B19, influenza, CMV and Epstein-Barr virus. Because counts were too low, under 20 rarely observed V segments, including chromosome 9 orphons, were left out of the earlier analysis of 500 to 750 of the donors. In a later analysis, the rate of TCR association differed among HLA loci, with DRB1 alleles having the most associated TCRs and HLA-C alleles having the fewest. A later analysis found that most CMV-associated TCR beta chains appeared HLA-restricted, with HLA associations seemingly driven largely by CMV exposure. In an earlier analysis of some 640 of the donors, most TCR beta V segments were observed in productive rearrangements about 87% or about 30% of the time, broadly matching IMGT annotations. The sequencing pipeline was judged likely to have produced a cluster of highly shared sequence variants as a technical artifact. Across donors, most TCR sequences were observed very rarely, whereas some public TCRs were present in many individuals. A few of the identified cytomegalovirus-associated TCR beta chains were confirmed in vitro to be specific for cytomegalovirus antigens. Because HLA typing was missing for some donors at each locus, association tests included only the typed subset. At a false discovery rate of 0.05, a later analysis linked 16,951 TCR beta sequences to specific HLA alleles. The classifier was reported to diagnose cytomegalovirus status with high specificity and sensitivity in both the original cohort and the validation cohort. According to a later genetic analysis, donors in an Asian-associated ancestry cluster had fewer N-insertions in productive TCRs than the roughly 700-donor mean. Because the 87-base-pair reads could not distinguish some IMGT-functional V segments, including TRBV6-2 and TRBV6-3, those segments were excluded. Assigning TCR associations to individual alleles was difficult when HLA alleles, especially DR and DQ, strongly co-occurred. The presence/absence analyses assumed that sequencing depth was roughly uniform across donors, and that assumption may not be true. Linkage disequilibrium might explain the correlated functional status among segregating V segments, but an unknown experimental factor could not be excluded. Immune exposure information for the cohort was limited to CMV serostatus. Only TCR beta chains were sequenced in this cohort, and the absence of alpha or paired-chain data limited detectable features. According to the authors, the approach could potentially be generalized to other disease states and immunological phenotypes. A later analysis found that HLA-associated TCR beta chains were more clonally expanded and had lower generation probabilities than equally common non-associated chains. A further reported finding was that TCR beta sequences accurately predicted the HLA-A and HLA-B alleles for most subjects in the first cohort. A later genetic analysis associated a missense DCLRE1C variant with V-gene and J-gene trimming of TCR beta chains, and an independent cohort replicated the association. In the study, some 160 TCR beta chains were listed as associated with cytomegalovirus.

Of note for this clone: What antigen it recognizes has not been identified. Base quality data are lacking; no much larger clone is found one base away.

The library was made by the immunoSEQ multiplex PCR assay. For the multiplex PCR, a mixture combining 60 forward primers for TCR Vbeta segments and 13 reverse primers for TCR Jbeta segments was used. Amplification of the CDR3 region of rearranged TCR beta genes was performed with a multiplex PCR assay on genomic DNA. The Illumina HiSeq System was used to sequence the amplified TCR beta libraries as 87-base-pair reads. The study's own analysis went as follows. In a later analysis, roughly 80 million unique TCR beta chains were counted across the 500 to 850 repertoires, and roughly 11 million of these chains were shared by at least two donors. Raw reads were error-corrected and collapsed into unique sequences by a nearest-neighbor algorithm in which closely related sequences were merged to remove PCR and sequencing errors. CDR3 sequences were aligned to IMGT reference sequences to assign V, D and J gene segments. Each retained sequence needed at least a six-nucleotide match to both a V gene segment and a J gene segment. Rearrangements were called productive when the CDR3 lacked stop codons and stayed in frame with V and J; all others were non-productive. CDR3 was defined according to IMGT convention as the region running from the second conserved V-encoded cysteine to the conserved J-encoded phenylalanine. The earlier analysis of about 610 of the donors excluded any sequence lacking an unambiguous match to a single V gene segment. An earlier analysis of under 750 of the donors called V segments functional above 56.7% productive rearrangements and segregating when the between-donor standard deviation exceeded 5%. To diagnose cytomegalovirus status from the catalog of TCR beta chain sequences, a statistical classification framework was built. A later analysis assigned V and J genes by comparing TCR nucleotide sequences with IMGT/GENE-DB human TR gene sequences. Using the TCRdist pipeline, a later analysis assigned CDR3 sequences along with most-parsimonious VDJ recombination scenarios. A later analysis defined each TCR beta chain by its CDR3 amino acid sequence plus V-gene family, and excluded reads lacking a unique V-gene family. As a way to deal with suspected cross-contamination and a sequencing artifact, a later analysis dropped approximately 590 nucleotide sequences that were highly shared and had low generation probability. A later analysis calculated a clonal expansion index for each public chain from normalized within-repertoire ranks of inferred template counts. A later analysis computed generation probabilities with a VDJ recombination model fitted to out-of-frame rearrangements, and checked the results against IGoR. In a later analysis, TCR-TCR, TCR-HLA and TCR-CMV co-occurrence was scored with hypergeometric tests, and a repertoire-size bias correction was applied to TCR pairs. To estimate false discovery rates, a later analysis permuted the HLA or CMV assignments 20 times. A later analysis grouped co-occurring TCRs with DBSCAN, adding TCRdist sequence similarity when clustering within HLA-allele-positive subsets. Co-occurrence clustering excluded repertoires with fewer than 30,000 or more than 120,000 public chains, plus five with anomalous nucleotide sharing. TCRdb re-hosts the immuneACCESS table, in-frame sequences only. Its copies lack some clones; in the studies checked, an unresolved V gene accounts for under half of them, and the cause for the rest is not known. For V, J and clone size, that table is used; D and trimming come from the DNA. The sample table holds around 160,000 clones, of which approximately 77% were seen once. The ten top clones hold less than 9% of the sample.

The cohort comprised fewer than 750 healthy bone marrow donors. Cohort members were all nominally healthy when sampled, although unrecorded immune exposures were likely present. The donor was CMV seropositive and was included in the group of approximately 300 seropositive cohort members. A peripheral blood sample was collected from each donor, and TCR beta sequencing was performed on peripheral blood mononuclear cells. The Qiagen DNeasy Blood Extraction Kit was used to extract genomic DNA from the blood cell samples. The V end loses 3 bases and the J end loses 8 bases, and a stretch of 13 bases separates them. The CDR3 covers 13 residues, taking in both the cysteine and the phenylalanine. The entry retains the CDR3 DNA only, 39 bases that are in frame from base 1. Via the germline V gene, CDR1 is MNHNS and CDR2 SASEGT.

The receptor comes from a male donor in good health and CMV-seropositive. The sequenced sample consisted of PBMCs. The sequence is built from TRBV6-1 and TRBJ1-2, and TRBD1 may be the D gene, going by 5 matching bases. The CDR3 amino acid sequence is: CASSELQGFGYTF. The DNA sequence reads TGTGCCAGCAGTGAGTTGCAGGGTTTCGGCTACACCTTC.